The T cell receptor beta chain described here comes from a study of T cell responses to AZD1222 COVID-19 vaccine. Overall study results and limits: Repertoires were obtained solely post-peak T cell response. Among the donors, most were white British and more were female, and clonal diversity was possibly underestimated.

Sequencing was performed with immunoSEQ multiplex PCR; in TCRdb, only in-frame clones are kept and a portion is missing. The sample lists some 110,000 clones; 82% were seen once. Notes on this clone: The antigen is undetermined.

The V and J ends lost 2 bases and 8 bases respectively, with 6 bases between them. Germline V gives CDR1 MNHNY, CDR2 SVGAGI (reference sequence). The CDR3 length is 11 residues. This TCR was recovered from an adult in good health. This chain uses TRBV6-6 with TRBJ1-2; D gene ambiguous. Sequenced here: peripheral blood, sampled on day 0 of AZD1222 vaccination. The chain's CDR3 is CASSYKVGYTF. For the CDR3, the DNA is TGTGCCAGCAGTTACAAAGTAGGCTACACCTTC.